Each of the 6 T cell receptor beta chains below was sequenced from the same sample in a study of shared T cell receptors in the human thymus. This table comes from immunoSEQ multiplex PCR, and its TCRdb copy is limited to in-frame clones, with some not included. The repertoire consists of about 380,000 clones, with just under 95% occurring once and the leading ten covering around 0.018%. Input material: thymocytes. The receptors derive from a human donor.

The chain has TRBV6-4 and TRBJ2-1; perhaps TRBD2 as D (6 bases). This CDR3 region has 17 residues. Trimming left V 4 bases short and J 0 bases short, with 16 bases between. Germline V gives CDR1 MRHNA, CDR2 SNTAGT. CDR3 in amino acids: CASSALYSGSSYNEQFF. In DNA form, the CDR3 reads TGTGCCAGCAGTGCCCTCTATAGCGGAAGCTCCTACAATGAGCAGTTCTTC.

The chain recombines TRBV4-1 with TRBJ1-1, with 10 bases fitting TRBD1. V was pared by 3 bases and J by 4 bases, with 14 bases of the junction left unmatched. Germline CDR1 reads MGHRA; CDR2 reads YSYEKL. The length of the CDR3 is 18 residues. As DNA, the CDR3 is TGCGCCAGCAGCCAGACTGACAGGGGGCGTATGGTTAGCACTGAAGCTTTCTTT. This translates into CASSQTDRGRMVSTEAFF.

The rearrangement links TRBV6-4 to TRBJ2-7; no reliable D call. CDR1 is MRHNA, CDR2 SNTAGT, per germline. This CDR3 region has 13 residues. V lost 2 bases to trimming and J lost 2 bases, with 7 bases between them. The CDR3 DNA reads TGTGCCAGCAGTGACCCAGGCACCTACGAGCAGTACTTC. Translated, it gives CASSDPGTYEQYF.

This rearrangement joins TRBV29-1 to TRBJ1-1; D may be TRBD1 (6 bases). Trimming took off 0 bases at V and 4 bases at J, with 18 bases between the two ends. Germline V gene lookup returns CDR1 SQVTM and CDR2 ANQGSEA. This CDR3 comprises 16 residues. CDR3 nucleotide sequence: TGCAGCGTTGAAGATCCGGCCGCGGGGGCGTTCACTGAAGCTTTCTTT. Protein sequence: CSVEDPAAGAFTEAFF.

The V call is TRBV6-5, the J call TRBJ1-3; maybe TRBD1 (5 bases). V gave up 6 bases and J gave up 4 bases, with 13 bases separating them. CDR3 length: 14 residues. Germline V gives CDR1 MNHEY, CDR2 SVGAGI. This CDR3 is CASSRVLGGNTIYF. CDR3 DNA: TGTGCCAGCAGCAGGGTGCTCGGAGGAAACACCATATATTTT.

This clone was seen a few times. The chain uses TRBV6-5 and TRBJ1-5; D not certain. CDR3 length: 15 amino acids. CDR1 and CDR2 from the germline V gene are MNHEY and SVGAGI. V was shortened by 10 bases and J by 0 bases, with 16 bases between the two germline ends. The CDR3 region has the DNA TGTGCCACTCCCCGGTCGGGGATTAGCAATCAGCCCCAGCATTTT. It is translated as CATPRSGISNQPQHF.